Below, 10 T cell receptor beta chains from the same sample are listed, as sequenced in a study of blood T cell repertoires in COVID-19. The protocol was immunoSEQ multiplex PCR, while the TCRdb copy is restricted to in-frame clones and leaves out a portion. The sample carries some 68,000 clones, roughly 87% recorded once. Sequencing input: peripheral blood. These receptor sequences come from a woman aged 45 to 65 with COVID-19, enrolled during active disease.

This chain uses TRBV28 with TRBJ1-1; 9 nucleotides match TRBD1. Germline lookup yields CDR1 MDHEN and CDR2 SYDVKM. The CDR3 runs to 14 residues. V trimming: 4 bases; J trimming: 2 bases; junction bases outside the gene matches: 2. The CDR3 nucleotides read TGTGCCAGCAGTTCGACAGGGGGAAACACTGAAGCTTTCTTT. Its translation is CASSSTGGNTEAFF.

This clone was picked up one time. For the CDR3, the DNA is TGCGCCAGCAGCTTCAACAGGTTCTCTAGCACAGATACGCAGTATTTT. As protein: CASSFNRFSSTDTQYF. V is TRBV5-1 and J is TRBJ2-3; D may be TRBD1 (5 bases). CDR3 length: 16 residues. V lost 2 bases and J lost 0, with 13 bases in between. Per the germline V gene, CDR1 is SGHRS and CDR2 is YFSETQ. The full variable domain, in which reference TRBV5-1 and TRBJ2-3 provide the parts outside the CDR3, is KAGVTQTPRYLIKTRGQQVTLSCSPISGHRSVSWYQQTPGQGLQFLFEYFSETQRNKGNFPGRFSGRQFSNSRSEMNVSTLELGDSALYLCASSFNRFSSTDTQYFGPGTRLTVL.

V usage is TRBV10-3 and J usage is TRBJ2-7; 7 bases agree with TRBD2. Germline CDR1 ENHRY, CDR2 SYGVKD. The CDR3 runs to 14 residues. The ends lost 6 bases at V and 5 bases at J; junction bases unmatched: 10. The CDR3 DNA follows: TGTGCCATCAGGGGGCTAGCGGAGTGGGACGAGCAGTACTTC. Encoded protein: CAIRGLAEWDEQYF.

The chain recombines TRBV28 with TRBJ2-6, with D hard to call. The CDR3 runs 14 residues. The germline CDR1 and CDR2 sequences are MDHEN and SYDVKM. V was trimmed by 5 bases and J by 0 bases, leaving 5 bases between them. CDR3 nucleotide sequence: TGTGCCAGCAGTCGCGACTCTGGGGCCAACGTCCTGACTTTC. Translating it yields CASSRDSGANVLTF. Full variable domain (outside the CDR3, taken from reference TRBV28 and TRBJ2-6): DVKVTQSSRYLVKRTGEKVFLECVQDMDHENMFWYRQDPGLGLRLIYFSYDVKMKEKGDIPEGYSVSREKKERFSLILESASTNQTSMYLCASSRDSGANVLTFGAGSRLTVL.

This clone was recorded once. V gene TRBV4-3 combines with J gene TRBJ2-3; 14 bases match TRBD2. Trimming cost V 2 bases and J 0 bases; bases outside gene matches: 1. CDR3 length: 17 amino acids. Per germline, CDR1 LGHNA and CDR2 YSLEER. This CDR3 reads CASSQRLAGGSTDTQYF. Written as DNA, the CDR3 is TGCGCCAGCAGCCAACGACTAGCGGGAGGGAGCACAGATACGCAGTATTTT.

The genes are TRBV7-9 and TRBJ2-7, with D tentatively TRBD1 (5 bases). The ends were cut back, 3 bases at V and 0 bases at J, with 9 bases in the middle. Per germline, CDR1 SEHNR and CDR2 FQNEAQ (reference sequence). The length of the CDR3 is 14 residues. In DNA form, the CDR3 reads TGTGCCAGCAGCTTGGGGCTTAGCTCCTACGAGCAGTACTTC. Translating gives CASSLGLSSYEQYF.

The J gene is TRBJ2-7, the V gene TRBV27, with D perhaps TRBD2 (5 bases). The CDR3 covers 15 residues. Germline CDR1 MNHEY, CDR2 SMNVEV (reference sequence). Trimming removed 3 bases from V and 5 bases from J, with 17 bases in between. In DNA form, the CDR3 reads TGTGCCAGCAGTTTTCGCCCGGACTTAGGGCACGAGCAGTACTTC. Its protein product is CASSFRPDLGHEQYF.

This rearrangement joins TRBV4-1 to TRBJ2-7; 12 bases match TRBD2. The CDR3 spans 14 residues. The germline CDR1 and CDR2 sequences are MGHRA and YSYEKL. J was trimmed by 8 bases and V by 4 bases; bases with no gene match: 6. The CDR3: CASSPRLAGEKQYF. CDR3 in DNA: TGCGCCAGCAGCCCCAGACTAGCGGGAGAAAAGCAGTACTTC.

The chain links TRBV11-3 to TRBJ2-2; no definite D call. Between the trimmed V and J ends, which lost 5 bases and 8 bases, there was a span of 9 bases. The CDR3 loop spans 12 amino acids. Germline V gene data show CDR1 as SGHNT and CDR2 as YENEEA. CDR3 bases: TGTGCCAGCAGCCGAGCTAAGGGGGAGCTGTTTTTT. Encoded protein: CASSRAKGELFF. The variable domain in full, with the rest retrieved from reference TRBV11-3 and TRBJ2-2, is EAGVVQSPRYKIIEKKQPVAFWCNPISGHNTLYWYLQNLGQGPELLIRYENEEAVDDSQLPKDRFSAERLKGVDSTLKIQPAELGDSAVYLCASSRAKGELFFGEGSRLTVL.

The chain couples TRBV5-1 to TRBJ2-2; D is unresolved. Per the germline V gene, CDR1 is SGHRS and CDR2 is YFSETQ. Trimming took off 1 base at V and 0 bases at J, with 10 bases between the two ends. The CDR3 runs to 16 residues. The CDR3 loop reads CASSLLGRTNTGELFF. CDR3 in DNA: TGCGCCAGCAGCTTGCTTGGCCGAACGAACACCGGGGAGCTGTTTTTT.